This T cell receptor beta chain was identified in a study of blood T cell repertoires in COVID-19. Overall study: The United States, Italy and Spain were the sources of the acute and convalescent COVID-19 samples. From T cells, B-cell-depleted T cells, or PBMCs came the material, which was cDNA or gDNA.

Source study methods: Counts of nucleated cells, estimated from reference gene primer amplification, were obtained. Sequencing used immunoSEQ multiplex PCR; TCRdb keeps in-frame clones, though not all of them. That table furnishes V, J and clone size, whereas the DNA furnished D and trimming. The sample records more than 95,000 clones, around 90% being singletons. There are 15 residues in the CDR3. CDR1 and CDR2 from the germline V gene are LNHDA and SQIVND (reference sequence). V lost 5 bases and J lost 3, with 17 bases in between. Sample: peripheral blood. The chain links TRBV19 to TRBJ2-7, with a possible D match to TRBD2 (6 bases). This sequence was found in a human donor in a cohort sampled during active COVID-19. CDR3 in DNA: TGTGCCAGTAGTCCTCCTGCCGGGACTCACTACGAGCAGTACTTC. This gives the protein CASSPPAGTHYEQYF.